This TCR beta chain originates from a study of CD8 T cells in ankylosing spondylitis. General study findings and limits: Previously reported in reactive arthritis synovial fluid and blood were some of the motif variants. Blood from ankylosing spondylitis patients appeared to carry a characteristic roughly eight-variant TCR beta motif.

This clonotype was observed at least ten times. The antigen is undetermined. Using its own MiXCR run on the 5' RACE reads, TCRdb lists one record per CDR3 protein. The sample yields some 200,000 distinct CDR3 sequences, about a quarter seen once. The CDR3 is made up of 14 amino acids. Trimming pared 5 bases from V and 0 bases from J, leaving 13 bases between. Per germline, CDR1 SQVTM and CDR2 ANQGSEA. Sequencing was done on a sample of blood, either unsorted or a sorted T cell fraction (not recorded which). This clonotype originated in a male donor with ankylosing spondylitis or in good health (not recorded which). The J gene is TRBJ2-5, the V gene TRBV29-1, with D perhaps TRBD1 (6 bases). CDR3 amino acids: CSVRPGHNQETQYF. The CDR3 DNA sequence: TGCAGCGTTAGACCGGGACATAACCAAGAGACCCAGTACTTC.